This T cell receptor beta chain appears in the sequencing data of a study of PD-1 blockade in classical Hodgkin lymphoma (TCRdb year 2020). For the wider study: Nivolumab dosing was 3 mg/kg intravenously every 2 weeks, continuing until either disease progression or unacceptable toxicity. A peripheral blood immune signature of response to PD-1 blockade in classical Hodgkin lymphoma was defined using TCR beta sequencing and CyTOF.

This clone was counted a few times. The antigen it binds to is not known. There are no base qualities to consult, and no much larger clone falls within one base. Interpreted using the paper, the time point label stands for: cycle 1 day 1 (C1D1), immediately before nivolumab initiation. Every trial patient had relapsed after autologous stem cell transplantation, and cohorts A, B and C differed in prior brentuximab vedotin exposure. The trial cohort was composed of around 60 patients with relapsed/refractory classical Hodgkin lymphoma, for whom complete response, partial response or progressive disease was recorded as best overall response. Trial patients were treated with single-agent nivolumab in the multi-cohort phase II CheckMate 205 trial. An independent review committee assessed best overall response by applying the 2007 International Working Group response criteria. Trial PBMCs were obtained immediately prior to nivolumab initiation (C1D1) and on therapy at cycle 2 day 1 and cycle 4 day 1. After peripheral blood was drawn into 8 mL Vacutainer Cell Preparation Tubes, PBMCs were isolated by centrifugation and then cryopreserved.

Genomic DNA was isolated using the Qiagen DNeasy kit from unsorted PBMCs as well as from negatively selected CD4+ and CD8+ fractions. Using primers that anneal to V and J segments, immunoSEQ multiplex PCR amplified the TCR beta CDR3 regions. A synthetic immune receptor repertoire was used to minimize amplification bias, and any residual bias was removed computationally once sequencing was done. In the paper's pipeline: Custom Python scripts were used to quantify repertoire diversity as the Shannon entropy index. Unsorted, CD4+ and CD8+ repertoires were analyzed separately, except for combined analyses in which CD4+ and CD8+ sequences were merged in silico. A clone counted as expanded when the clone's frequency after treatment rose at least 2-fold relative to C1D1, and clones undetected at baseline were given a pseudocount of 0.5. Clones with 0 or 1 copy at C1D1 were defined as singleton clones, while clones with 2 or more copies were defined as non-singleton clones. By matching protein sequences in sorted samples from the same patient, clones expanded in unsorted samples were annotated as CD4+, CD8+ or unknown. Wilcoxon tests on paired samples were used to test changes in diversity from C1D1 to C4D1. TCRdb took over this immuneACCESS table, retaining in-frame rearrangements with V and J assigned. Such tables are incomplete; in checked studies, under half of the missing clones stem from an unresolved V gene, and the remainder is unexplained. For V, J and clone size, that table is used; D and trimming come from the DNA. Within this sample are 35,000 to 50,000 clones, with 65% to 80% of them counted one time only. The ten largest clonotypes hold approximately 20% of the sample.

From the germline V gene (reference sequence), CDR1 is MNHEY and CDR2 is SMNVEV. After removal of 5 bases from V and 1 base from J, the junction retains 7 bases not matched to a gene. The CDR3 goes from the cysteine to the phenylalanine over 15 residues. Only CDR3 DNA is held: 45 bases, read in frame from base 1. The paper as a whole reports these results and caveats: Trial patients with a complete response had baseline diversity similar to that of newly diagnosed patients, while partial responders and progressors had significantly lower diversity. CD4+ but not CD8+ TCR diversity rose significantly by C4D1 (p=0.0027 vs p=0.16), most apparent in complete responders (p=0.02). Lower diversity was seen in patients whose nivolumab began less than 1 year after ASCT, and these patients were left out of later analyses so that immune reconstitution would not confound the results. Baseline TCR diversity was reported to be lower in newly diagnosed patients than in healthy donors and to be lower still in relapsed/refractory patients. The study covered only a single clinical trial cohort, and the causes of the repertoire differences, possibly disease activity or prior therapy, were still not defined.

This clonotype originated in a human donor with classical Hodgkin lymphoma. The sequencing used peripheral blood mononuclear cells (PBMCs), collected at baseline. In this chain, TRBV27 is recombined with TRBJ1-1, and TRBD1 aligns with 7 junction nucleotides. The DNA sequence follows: TGTGCCAGCAGTAGTTACAGGGGAAAGAACACTGAAGCTTTCTTT. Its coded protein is CASSSYRGKNTEAFF.